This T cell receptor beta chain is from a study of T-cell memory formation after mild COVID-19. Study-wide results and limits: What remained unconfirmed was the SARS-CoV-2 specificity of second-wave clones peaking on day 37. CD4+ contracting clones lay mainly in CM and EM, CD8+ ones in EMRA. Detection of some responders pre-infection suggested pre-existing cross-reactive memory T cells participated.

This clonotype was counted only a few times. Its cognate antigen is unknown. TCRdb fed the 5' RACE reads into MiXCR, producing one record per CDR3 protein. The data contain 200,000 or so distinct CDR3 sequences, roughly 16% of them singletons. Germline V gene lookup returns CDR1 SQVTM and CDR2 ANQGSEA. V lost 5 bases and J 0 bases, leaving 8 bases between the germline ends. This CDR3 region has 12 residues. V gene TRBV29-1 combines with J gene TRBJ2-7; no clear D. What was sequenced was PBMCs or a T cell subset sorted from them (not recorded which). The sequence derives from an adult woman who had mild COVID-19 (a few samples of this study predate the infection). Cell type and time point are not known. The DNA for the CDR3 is TGCAGCGTTATGTACTCCTCCTACGAGCAGTACTTC. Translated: CSVMYSSYEQYF.